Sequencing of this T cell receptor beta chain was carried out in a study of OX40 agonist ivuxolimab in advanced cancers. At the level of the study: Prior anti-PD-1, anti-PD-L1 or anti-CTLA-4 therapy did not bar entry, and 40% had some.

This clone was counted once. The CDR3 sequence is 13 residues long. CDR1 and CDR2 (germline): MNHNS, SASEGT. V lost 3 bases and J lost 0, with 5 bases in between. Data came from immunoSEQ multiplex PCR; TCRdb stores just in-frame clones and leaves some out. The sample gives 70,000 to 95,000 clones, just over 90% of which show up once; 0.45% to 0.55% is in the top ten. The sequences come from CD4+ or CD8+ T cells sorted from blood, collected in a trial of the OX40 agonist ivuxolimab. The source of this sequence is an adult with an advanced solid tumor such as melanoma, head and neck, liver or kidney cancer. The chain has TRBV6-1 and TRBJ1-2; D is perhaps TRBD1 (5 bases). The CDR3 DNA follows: TGTGCCAGCAGTGACAGGGCTAACTATGGCTACACCTTC. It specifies CASSDRANYGYTF.